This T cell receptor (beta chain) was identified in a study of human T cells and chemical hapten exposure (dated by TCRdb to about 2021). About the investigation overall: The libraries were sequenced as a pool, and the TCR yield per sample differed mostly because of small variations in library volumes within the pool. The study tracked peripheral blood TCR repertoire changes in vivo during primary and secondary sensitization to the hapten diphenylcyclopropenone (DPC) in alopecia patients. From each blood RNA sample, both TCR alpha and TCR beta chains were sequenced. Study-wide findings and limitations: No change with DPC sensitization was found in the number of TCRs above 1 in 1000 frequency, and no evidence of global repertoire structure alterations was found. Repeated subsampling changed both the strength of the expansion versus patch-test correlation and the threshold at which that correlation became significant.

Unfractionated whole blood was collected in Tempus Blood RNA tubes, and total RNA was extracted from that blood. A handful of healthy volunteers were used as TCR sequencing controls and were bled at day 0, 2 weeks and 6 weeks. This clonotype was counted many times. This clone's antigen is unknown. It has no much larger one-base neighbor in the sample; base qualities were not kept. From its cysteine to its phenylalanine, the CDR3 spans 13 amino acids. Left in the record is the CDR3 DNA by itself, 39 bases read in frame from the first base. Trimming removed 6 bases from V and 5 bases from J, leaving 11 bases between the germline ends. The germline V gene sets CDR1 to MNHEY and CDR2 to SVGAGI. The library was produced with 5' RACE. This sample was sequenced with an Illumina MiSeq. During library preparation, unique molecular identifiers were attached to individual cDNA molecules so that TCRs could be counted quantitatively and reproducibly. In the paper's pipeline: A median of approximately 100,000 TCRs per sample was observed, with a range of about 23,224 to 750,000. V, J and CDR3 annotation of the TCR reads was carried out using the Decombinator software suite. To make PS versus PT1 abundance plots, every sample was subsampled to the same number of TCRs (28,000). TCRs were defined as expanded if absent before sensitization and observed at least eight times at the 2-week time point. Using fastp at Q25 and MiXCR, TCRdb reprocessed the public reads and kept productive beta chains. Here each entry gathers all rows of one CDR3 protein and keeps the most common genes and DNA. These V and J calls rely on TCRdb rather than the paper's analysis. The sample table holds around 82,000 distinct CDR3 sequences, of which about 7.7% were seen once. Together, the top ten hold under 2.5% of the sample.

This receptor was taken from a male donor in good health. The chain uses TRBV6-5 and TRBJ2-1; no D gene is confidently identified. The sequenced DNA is TGTGCCAGCAGAGAGCAAACCCACAATGAGCAGTTCTTC. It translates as CASREQTHNEQFF.